One sample yielded the 23 T cell receptor beta chains listed below, sequenced in a study of T cells after yellow fever vaccination. One entry per CDR3 protein, called by TCRdb with MiXCR from the 5' RACE reads. The sample yields some 350,000 distinct CDR3 sequences, around 3.9% seen once. The sample in question was PBMCs, obtained 5 days after the yellow fever booster vaccination. Receptors originate from a man younger than 35 who received the YFV17D yellow fever vaccine.

This clonotype was observed a handful of times. The CDR3 DNA reads TGTGCCAGCGGAACGGGGGGCTTTGCCGGGGAGCTGTTTTTT. Translation: CASGTGGFAGELFF. The chain employs TRBV7-3 and TRBJ2-2, with TRBD2 as a possible D gene (7 bases). Trimming removed 8 bases at V and 6 bases at J, with 16 bases between. The CDR3 sequence is 14 residues long. Germline V CDR1 and CDR2: SGHTA, FQGTGA. The variable domain in full, with the rest retrieved from reference TRBV7-3 and TRBJ2-2, is GAGVSQTPSNKVTEKGKYVELRCDPISGHTALYWYRQSLGQGPEFLIYFQGTGAADDSGLPNDRFFAVRPEGSVSTLKIQRTERGDSAVYLCASGTGGFAGELFFGEGSRLTVL.

The chain uses TRBV10-3 and TRBJ1-2; TRBD1 matches at 10 bases. The CDR3 sequence is 14 residues long. The V gene end was trimmed by 3 bases and the J gene end by 6 bases; junction bases not matched to a gene: 4. From germline, CDR1 is ENHRY and CDR2 SYGVKD. The CDR3 sequence: CAISEWDRGNGYTF. The CDR3 DNA reads TGTGCCATCAGTGAATGGGACAGGGGTAATGGCTACACCTTC.

This clonotype was counted many times. This chain joins TRBV7-2 and TRBJ2-2; 8 positions agree with TRBD2. The trim removed 1 base at V and 1 base at J, leaving 8 bases unmatched. The V gene's germline CDR1 is SGHTA and CDR2 FQGNSA. The CDR3 runs to 18 residues. For the CDR3, the DNA is TGTGCCAGCAGCTTAGACCCCCCGGGGGGGATGAACACCGGGGAGCTGTTTTTT. Its protein product is CASSLDPPGGMNTGELFF.

This chain uses TRBV10-3 with TRBJ1-2; 7 bases match TRBD1. V was pared by 8 bases and J by 2 bases, with 5 bases of the junction left unmatched. The length of the CDR3 is 13 residues. CDR1 and CDR2 from the germline V gene are ENHRY and SYGVKD. In nucleotides, the CDR3 is TGTGCCATCCCGGGACAGTTCAACTATGGCTACACCTTC. Protein: CAIPGQFNYGYTF.

This clonotype has a handful of counts. The gene calls are TRBV5-1 and TRBJ2-2; the D call may be TRBD1 or TRBD2 (5 bases each). CDR1 is SGHRS and CDR2 is YFSETQ in the germline V gene. The V end lost 6 bases, the J end lost 6 bases, and 21 bases lay between the germline ends. The CDR3 runs to 16 residues. CDR3 residues: CASTRTGTGDPGELFF. The CDR3 coding sequence is TGCGCCAGCACCCGGACGGGCACCGGGGACCCCGGGGAGCTGTTTTTT.

This rearrangement joins TRBV6-1 to TRBJ2-7, with no clear D. The CDR3 totals 11 residues. Germline loops: CDR1 MNHNS, CDR2 SASEGT. V gave up 6 bases and J gave up 6 bases, with 9 bases separating them. The CDR3 here is CASSPRTEQYV. The CDR3 DNA sequence: TGTGCCAGCAGCCCTCGGACCGAGCAGTACGTC.

This clonotype appeared many times. This chain joins TRBV7-2 and TRBJ1-2; a possible D gene is TRBD1 (6 bases). Germline V gives CDR1 SGHTA, CDR2 FQGNSA. This CDR3 spans 15 amino acids. Trimming left V 0 bases short and J 6 bases short, with 14 bases between. The CDR3 spells CASSLAPGHSNGYTF. The CDR3 DNA reads TGTGCCAGCAGCTTAGCTCCGGGACACTCGAATGGCTACACCTTC.

The sample holds many counts of this clonotype. The chain employs TRBV7-2 and TRBJ1-1, with D possibly matching TRBD1 (6 bases). This CDR3 comprises 13 residues. CDR1 SGHTA and CDR2 FQGNSA come from the germline V gene. Trimming removed 4 bases at V and 6 bases at J, with 12 bases between. The CDR3 region is CASSSYTGSEAFF. CDR3 nucleotide sequence: TGTGCCAGCAGCTCTTATACAGGGTCTGAAGCTTTCTTT.

With regard to this clonotype: A junction boundary mismatches the germline segment, possibly from a read error. This sequence joins TRBV20-1 and TRBJ1-1; a weak D match, TRBD1 (5 bases). Germline values: CDR1 DFQATT, CDR2 SNEGSKA (reference sequence). This CDR3 is 10 amino acids long. DNA for the CDR3: TGCAGTGCTGGAGACAGTGAAGCTTTCTTT. It specifies CSAGDSEAFF.

This clonotype was recorded a few times. The chain employs TRBV24-1 and TRBJ1-5; D is uncertain. Germline V gene data show CDR1 as KGHDR and CDR2 as SFDVKD. Deletions cut 3 bases from V and 4 bases from J, with 12 bases between. The CDR3 loop spans 15 amino acids. CDR3 sequence (DNA): TGTGCCACCAGTGATCCCGGGCCTTCTAATCAGCCCCAGCATTTT. It specifies CATSDPGPSNQPQHF.

The CDR3 region has the DNA TGTGCCAGTAGTCATGCGGGGAGGGGAACTGAAGCTTTCTTT. It encodes CASSHAGRGTEAFF. The V call is TRBV19, the J call TRBJ1-1; a possible D gene is TRBD1 (5 bases). Per germline, CDR1 LNHDA and CDR2 SQIVND (reference sequence). With 5 bases removed from V and 5 bases from J, the gap between germline ends came to 15 bases. The CDR3 has 14 amino acids.

Ten or more counts support this clonotype. J is TRBJ1-3 and V is TRBV2; 7 bases match TRBD1. Trimming removed 6 bases from V and 5 bases from J; junction bases left unmatched: 7. Germline CDR1 reads SNHLY; CDR2 reads FYNNEI. This CDR3 comprises 14 residues. CDR3 loop: CASSTGQNRNTIYF. CDR3 coding DNA: TGTGCCAGCAGCACGGGACAGAACCGAAACACCATATATTTT.

Concerning this clonotype itself: One end of the junction is discordant with germline, which a read error may explain. The genes are TRBV19 and TRBJ2-3; 9 nucleotides agree with TRBD2. The CDR3 contains 15 residues. Per the germline V gene, CDR1 is LNHDA and CDR2 is SQIVND (reference sequence). The CDR3 DNA sequence: TGTGCCAGTCGTCTCCTAGCGGGGAGCACGGATACGCAGTATTTT. Translation: CASRLLAGSTDTQYF.

In this sample, this clonotype turned up many times. The gene calls are TRBV20-1 and TRBJ1-6; D is undetermined. Germline V CDR1 and CDR2: DFQATT, SNEGSKA (reference sequence). The CDR3 loop spans 15 amino acids. The V end lost 3 bases, the J end lost 0 bases, and 9 bases lay between the germline ends. The CDR3 DNA reads TGCAGTGCTAGTAAGGAGAGCTCCTATAATTCACCCCTCCACTTT. Its protein is CSASKESSYNSPLHF.

In its sample, this clonotype was seen a few times. The V call is TRBV7-9, the J call TRBJ1-1; D possibly corresponds to TRBD1 (6 bases). Per the germline V gene, CDR1 is SEHNR and CDR2 is FQNEAQ (reference sequence). The CDR3 covers 14 residues. V was pared by 4 bases and J by 8 bases, with 17 bases between. The CDR3 is CASSSFPPGDEAFF. The CDR3 coding sequence is TGTGCCAGCAGCTCCTTTCCCCCAGGGGACGAAGCTTTCTTT.

The chain combines TRBV24-1 with TRBJ2-1, with 13 nucleotides matching TRBD2. The CDR3 has 18 residues. The V gene end was trimmed by 5 bases and the J gene end by 5 bases; junction bases not matched to a gene: 11. The germline CDR1 and CDR2 sequences are KGHDR and SFDVKD. The CDR3 sequence is CATSAPPQLAGGDNEQFF. CDR3 nucleotides: TGTGCCACCAGTGCCCCCCCACAACTAGCGGGGGGGGACAATGAGCAGTTCTTC.

J is TRBJ2-1 and V is TRBV29-1; D possibly corresponds to TRBD1 (5 bases). CDR1 and CDR2 (germline): SQVTM, ANQGSEA. Trimming left V 5 bases short and J 2 bases short, with 19 bases between. CDR3 length: 16 amino acids. The CDR3 nucleotides are TGCAGCGTTCCCCGGGTCAAAGGGGTTGCCTACAATGAGCAGTTCTTC. Translated, it gives CSVPRVKGVAYNEQFF.

Ten or more counts support this clonotype. The genes are TRBV7-2 and TRBJ2-4, with D perhaps given as TRBD1 or TRBD2 (5 bases each). This CDR3 has 15 amino acids. Germline loops: CDR1 SGHTA, CDR2 FQGNSA. Between the trimmed V and J ends, which lost 4 bases and 1 base, there was a span of 11 bases. CDR3 amino acids: CASSSGGGAKNIQYF. DNA for the CDR3: TGTGCCAGCAGCTCTGGTGGGGGTGCCAAAAACATTCAGTACTTC.

A few counts support this clonotype. V and J are TRBV6-6 and TRBJ2-3; 10 positions match TRBD2. The CDR3 sequence is 17 residues long. Germline V lookup: CDR1 MNHNY, CDR2 SVGAGI (reference sequence). The J segment lost 3 bases and the V segment lost 0 bases, leaving 6 bases of the junction unmatched. The CDR3 nucleotides are TGTGCCAGCAGTTACTCGGCTAGCGGGGGATCAACAGATACGCAGTATTTT. Amino acid sequence: CASSYSASGGSTDTQYF.

This clonotype has a count of ten or more. J is TRBJ2-6 and V is TRBV5-4, with D possibly being TRBD1 or TRBD2 (5 bases each). V dropped 3 bases and J dropped 4 bases, with 11 bases sitting between them. CDR1 is SGHNT and CDR2 is YYREEE in the germline V gene (reference sequence). CDR3 size: 15 residues. DNA for the CDR3: TGTGCCAGCAGCTCGGGGACCGAAGGGGCCAACGTCCTGACTTTC. Its translation is CASSSGTEGANVLTF.

The CDR3 coding sequence is TGTGCCAGCAGCTGGGGGACAGACCATGGCTACACCTTC. Translation gives CASSWGTDHGYTF. This chain connects TRBV5-6 to TRBJ1-2, with 7 bases identical to TRBD1. CDR3 length: 13 residues. The V gene end was trimmed by 3 bases and the J gene end by 6 bases; junction bases not matched to a gene: 5. The germline V gene encodes CDR1 SGHDT and CDR2 YYEEEE.

This chain connects TRBV4-2 to TRBJ1-1; no firm D call. CDR1 is LGHNA and CDR2 is YNFKEQ in the germline V gene. Trimming stripped 1 base from V and 2 bases from J, with 14 bases between. The CDR3 contains 16 residues. The CDR3 DNA follows: TGTGCCAGCAGCCAAGCGGTTAGAGTAAGCAACACTGAAGCTTTCTTT. Translation gives CASSQAVRVSNTEAFF.

This clonotype has more than one count but fewer than ten. The chain links TRBV18 to TRBJ2-3, with no clear D. V was clipped by 0 bases and J by 1 base, with 5 bases between them. The CDR3 has 14 residues. Germline V gives CDR1 KGHSH, CDR2 LQKENI. The CDR3 DNA reads TGTGCCAGCTCACCACCGTCAGGCACAGATACGCAGTATTTT. Translation gives CASSPPSGTDTQYF.